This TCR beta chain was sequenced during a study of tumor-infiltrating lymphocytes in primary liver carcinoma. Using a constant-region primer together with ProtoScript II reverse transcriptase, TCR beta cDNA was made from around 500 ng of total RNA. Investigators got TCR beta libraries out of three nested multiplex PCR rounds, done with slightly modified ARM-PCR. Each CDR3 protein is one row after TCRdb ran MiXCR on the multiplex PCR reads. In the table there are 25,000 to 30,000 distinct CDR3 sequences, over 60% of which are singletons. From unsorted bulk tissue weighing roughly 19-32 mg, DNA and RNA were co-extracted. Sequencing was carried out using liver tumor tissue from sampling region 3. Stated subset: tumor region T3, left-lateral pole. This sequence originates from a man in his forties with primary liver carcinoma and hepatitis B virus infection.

CDR3 in DNA: TGCGCCAGCAGCCAGTGGACAGGGAGTAGCTCCTACAATGAGCAGTTCTTC. Protein: CASSQWTGSSSYNEQFF. The V gene is TRBV4-1, the J gene TRBJ2-1, with TRBD1 identical over 8 bases. Looked up from germline, CDR1 is MGHRA and CDR2 is YSYEKL. V gave up 3 bases and J gave up 0 bases; unmatched junction bases: 7. CDR3 length: 17 amino acids.